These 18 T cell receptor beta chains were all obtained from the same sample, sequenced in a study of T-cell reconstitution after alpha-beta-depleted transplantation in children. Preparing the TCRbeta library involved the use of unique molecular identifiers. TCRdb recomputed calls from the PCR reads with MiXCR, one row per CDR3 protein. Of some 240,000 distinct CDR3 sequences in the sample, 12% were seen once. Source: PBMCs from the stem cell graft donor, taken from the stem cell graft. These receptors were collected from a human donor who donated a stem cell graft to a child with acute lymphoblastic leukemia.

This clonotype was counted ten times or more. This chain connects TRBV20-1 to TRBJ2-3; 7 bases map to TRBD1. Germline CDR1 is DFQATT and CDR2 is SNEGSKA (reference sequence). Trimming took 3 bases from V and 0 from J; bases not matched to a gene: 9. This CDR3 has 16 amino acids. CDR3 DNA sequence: TGCAGTGCTAGCCCGGGACAGTTGGATAGCACAGATACGCAGTATTTT. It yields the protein CSASPGQLDSTDTQYF.

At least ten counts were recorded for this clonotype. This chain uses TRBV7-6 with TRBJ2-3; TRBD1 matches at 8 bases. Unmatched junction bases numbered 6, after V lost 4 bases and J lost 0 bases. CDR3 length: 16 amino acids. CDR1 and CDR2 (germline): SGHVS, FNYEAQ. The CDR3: CASSSGTGRSTDTQYF. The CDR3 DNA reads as TGTGCCAGCAGCTCCGGGACAGGTCGGAGCACAGATACGCAGTATTTT. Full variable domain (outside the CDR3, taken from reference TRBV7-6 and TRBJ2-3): GAGVSQSPRYKVTKRGQDVALRCDPISGHVSLYWYRQALGQGPEFLTYFNYEAQQDKSGLPNDRFSAERPEGSISTLTIQRTEQRDSAMYRCASSSGTGRSTDTQYFGPGTRLTVL.

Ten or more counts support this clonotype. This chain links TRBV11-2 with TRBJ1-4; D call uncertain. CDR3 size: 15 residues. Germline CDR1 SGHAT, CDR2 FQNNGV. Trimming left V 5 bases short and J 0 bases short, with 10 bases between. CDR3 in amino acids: CASSPRGTTNEKLFF. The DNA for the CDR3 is TGTGCCAGCAGCCCTCGTGGCACAACTAATGAAAAACTGTTTTTT.

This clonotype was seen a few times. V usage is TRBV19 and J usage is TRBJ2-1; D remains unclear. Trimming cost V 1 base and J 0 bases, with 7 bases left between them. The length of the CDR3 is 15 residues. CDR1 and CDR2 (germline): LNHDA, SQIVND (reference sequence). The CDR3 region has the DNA TGTGCCAGTAGTATAGTACGAAACTCCTACAATGAGCAGTTCTTC. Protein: CASSIVRNSYNEQFF.

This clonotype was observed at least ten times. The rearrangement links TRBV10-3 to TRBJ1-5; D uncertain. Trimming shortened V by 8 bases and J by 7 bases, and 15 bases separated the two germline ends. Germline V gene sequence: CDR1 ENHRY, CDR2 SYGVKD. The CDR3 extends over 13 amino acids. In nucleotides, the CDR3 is TGTGCCATCTCCGGCGGGAGTGAGCAGCCCCAGCATTTT. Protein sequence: CAISGGSEQPQHF.

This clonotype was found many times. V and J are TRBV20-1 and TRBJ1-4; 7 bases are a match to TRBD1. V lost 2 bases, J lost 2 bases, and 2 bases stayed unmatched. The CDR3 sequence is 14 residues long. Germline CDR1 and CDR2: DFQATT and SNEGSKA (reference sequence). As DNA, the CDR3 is TGCAGTGCTAGACAGGGGGGCACTAATGAAAAACTGTTTTTT. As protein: CSARQGGTNEKLFF.

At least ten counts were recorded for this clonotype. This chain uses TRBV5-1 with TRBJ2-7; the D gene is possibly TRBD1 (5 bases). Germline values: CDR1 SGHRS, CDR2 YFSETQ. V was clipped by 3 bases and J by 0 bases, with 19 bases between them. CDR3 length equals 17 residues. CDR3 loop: CASSWDTQGARSYEQYF. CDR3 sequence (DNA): TGCGCCAGCAGCTGGGATACCCAGGGCGCTCGCTCCTACGAGCAGTACTTC. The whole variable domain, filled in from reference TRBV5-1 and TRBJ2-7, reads KAGVTQTPRYLIKTRGQQVTLSCSPISGHRSVSWYQQTPGQGLQFLFEYFSETQRNKGNFPGRFSGRQFSNSRSEMNVSTLELGDSALYLCASSWDTQGARSYEQYFGPGTRLTVT.

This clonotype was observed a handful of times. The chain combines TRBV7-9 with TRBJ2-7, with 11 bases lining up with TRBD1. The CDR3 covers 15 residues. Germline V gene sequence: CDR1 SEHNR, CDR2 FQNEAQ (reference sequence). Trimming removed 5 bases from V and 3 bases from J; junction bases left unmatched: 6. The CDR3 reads CASSPRTGGVYEQYF. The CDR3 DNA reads TGTGCCAGCAGCCCACGGACAGGGGGCGTCTACGAGCAGTACTTC. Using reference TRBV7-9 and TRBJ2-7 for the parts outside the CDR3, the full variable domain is DTGVSQNPRHKITKRGQNVTFRCDPISEHNRLYWYRQTLGQGPEFLTYFQNEAQLEKSRLLSDRFSAERPKGSFSTLEIQRTEQGDSAMYLCASSPRTGGVYEQYFGPGTRLTVT.

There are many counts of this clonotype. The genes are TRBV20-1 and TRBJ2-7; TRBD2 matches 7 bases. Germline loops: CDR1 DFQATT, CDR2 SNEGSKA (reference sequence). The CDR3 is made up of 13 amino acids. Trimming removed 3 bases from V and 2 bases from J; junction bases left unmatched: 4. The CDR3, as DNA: TGCAGTGCTAGCCGCGGGGGAACCTACGAGCAGTACTTC. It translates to CSASRGGTYEQYF.

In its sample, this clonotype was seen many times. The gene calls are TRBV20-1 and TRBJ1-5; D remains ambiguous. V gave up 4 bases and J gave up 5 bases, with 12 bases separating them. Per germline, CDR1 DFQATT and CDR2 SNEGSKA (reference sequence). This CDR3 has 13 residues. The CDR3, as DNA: TGCAGTGCTAACGGGGATGTTGATCAGCCCCAGCATTTT. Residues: CSANGDVDQPQHF.

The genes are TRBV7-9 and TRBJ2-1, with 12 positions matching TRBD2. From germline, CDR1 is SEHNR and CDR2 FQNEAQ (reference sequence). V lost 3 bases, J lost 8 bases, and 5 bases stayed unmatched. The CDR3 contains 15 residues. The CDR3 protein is CASSFGLAGIHEQFF. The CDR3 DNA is TGTGCCAGCAGCTTCGGACTAGCGGGAATCCATGAGCAGTTCTTC.

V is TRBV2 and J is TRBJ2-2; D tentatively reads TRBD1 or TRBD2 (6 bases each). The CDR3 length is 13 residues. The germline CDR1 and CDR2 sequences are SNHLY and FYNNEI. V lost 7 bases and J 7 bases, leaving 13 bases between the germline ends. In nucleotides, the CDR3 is TGTGCCAGCACGATGGGGGGCCTCGGGGAGCTGTTTTTT. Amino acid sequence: CASTMGGLGELFF.

The CDR3 DNA follows: TGTGCCAGCAGCTATCAGACTAGCGGGAGGCTCGCCTACGAGCAGTACTTC. This translates into CASSYQTSGRLAYEQYF. The gene calls are TRBV4-2 and TRBJ2-7; the match to TRBD2 covers 13 bases. Germline CDR1 LGHNA, CDR2 YNFKEQ. The length of the CDR3 is 17 residues. V was pared by 5 bases and J by 2 bases, with 9 bases of the junction left unmatched.

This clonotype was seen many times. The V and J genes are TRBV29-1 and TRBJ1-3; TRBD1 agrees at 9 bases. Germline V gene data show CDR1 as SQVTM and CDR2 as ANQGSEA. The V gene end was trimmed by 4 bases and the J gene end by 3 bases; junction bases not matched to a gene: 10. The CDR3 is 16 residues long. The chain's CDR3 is CSVGGLQGAVGNTIYF. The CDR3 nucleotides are TGCAGCGTTGGCGGGTTACAGGGGGCGGTTGGAAACACCATATATTTT.

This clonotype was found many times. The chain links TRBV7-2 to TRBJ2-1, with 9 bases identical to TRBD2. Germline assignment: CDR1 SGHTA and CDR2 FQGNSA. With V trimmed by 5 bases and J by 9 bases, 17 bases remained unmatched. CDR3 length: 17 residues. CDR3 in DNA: TGTGCCAGCAGCCTACAAGGGGCTAGCGGGAACTCGGTTGAGCAGTTCTTC. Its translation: CASSLQGASGNSVEQFF. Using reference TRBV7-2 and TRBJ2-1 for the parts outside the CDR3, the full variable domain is GAGVSQSPSNKVTEKGKDVELRCDPISGHTALYWYRQSLGQGLEFLIYFQGNSAPDKSGLPSDRFSAERTGGSVSTLTIQRTQQEDSAVYLCASSLQGASGNSVEQFFGPGTRLTVL.

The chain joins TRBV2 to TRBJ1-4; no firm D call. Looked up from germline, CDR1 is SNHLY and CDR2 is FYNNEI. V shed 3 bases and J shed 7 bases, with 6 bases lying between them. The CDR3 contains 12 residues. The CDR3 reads CASSEIGEKLFF. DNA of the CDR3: TGTGCCAGCAGTGAGATCGGTGAAAAACTGTTTTTT.

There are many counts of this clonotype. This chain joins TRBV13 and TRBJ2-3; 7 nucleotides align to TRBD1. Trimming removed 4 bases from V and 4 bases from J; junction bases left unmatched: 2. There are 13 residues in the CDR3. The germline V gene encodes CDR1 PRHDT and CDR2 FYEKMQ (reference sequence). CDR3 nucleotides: TGTGCCAGCAGCTCGACAGGGCCAGATACGCAGTATTTT. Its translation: CASSSTGPDTQYF. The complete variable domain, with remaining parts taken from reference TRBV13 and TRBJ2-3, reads AAGVIQSPRHLIKEKRETATLKCYPIPRHDTVYWYQQGPGQDPQFLISFYEKMQSDKGSIPDRFSAQQFSDYHSELNMSSLELGDSALYFCASSSTGPDTQYFGPGTRLTVL.

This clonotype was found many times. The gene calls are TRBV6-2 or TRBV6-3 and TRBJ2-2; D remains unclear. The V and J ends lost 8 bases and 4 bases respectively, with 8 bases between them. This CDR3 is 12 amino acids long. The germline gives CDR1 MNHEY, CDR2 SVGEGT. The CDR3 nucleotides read TGTGCCAGCCGCCTGGCCACCGGGGAGCTGTTTTTT. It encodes CASRLATGELFF.